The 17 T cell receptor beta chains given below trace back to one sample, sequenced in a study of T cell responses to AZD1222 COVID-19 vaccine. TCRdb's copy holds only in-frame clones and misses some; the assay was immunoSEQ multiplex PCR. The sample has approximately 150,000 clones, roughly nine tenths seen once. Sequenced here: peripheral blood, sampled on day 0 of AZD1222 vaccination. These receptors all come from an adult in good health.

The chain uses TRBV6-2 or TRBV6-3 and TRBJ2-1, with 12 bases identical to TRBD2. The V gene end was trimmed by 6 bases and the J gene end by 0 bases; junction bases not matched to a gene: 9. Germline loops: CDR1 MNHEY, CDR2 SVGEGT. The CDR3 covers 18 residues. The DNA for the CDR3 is TGTGCCAGCAGCCGGACTAGCGGGAAGGCCGTCTCCTACAATGAGCAGTTCTTC. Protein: CASSRTSGKAVSYNEQFF.

CDR3 amino acids: CASSRTGTTNEKLFF. CDR3 in DNA: TGTGCCAGTAGCAGGACAGGGACAACTAATGAAAAACTGTTTTTT. The chain uses TRBV19 and TRBJ1-4, with 8 bases matching TRBD1. This CDR3 has 15 residues. V trimming: 6 bases; J trimming: 0 bases; junction bases outside the gene matches: 3. Germline loops: CDR1 LNHDA, CDR2 SQIVND (reference sequence).

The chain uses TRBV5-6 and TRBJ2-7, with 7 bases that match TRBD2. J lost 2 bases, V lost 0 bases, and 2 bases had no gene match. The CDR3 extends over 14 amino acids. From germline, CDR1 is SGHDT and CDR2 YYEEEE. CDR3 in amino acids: CASSLVGGTYEQYF. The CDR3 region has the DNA TGTGCCAGCAGCTTGGTGGGGGGGACCTACGAGCAGTACTTC.

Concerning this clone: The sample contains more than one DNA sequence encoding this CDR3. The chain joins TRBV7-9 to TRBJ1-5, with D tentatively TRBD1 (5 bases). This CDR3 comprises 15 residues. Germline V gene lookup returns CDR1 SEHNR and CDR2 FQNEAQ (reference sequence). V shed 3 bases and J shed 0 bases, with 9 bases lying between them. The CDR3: CASSLGGYSNQPQHF. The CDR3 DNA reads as TGTGCCAGCAGCTTGGGGGGTTATAGCAATCAGCCCCAGCATTTT.

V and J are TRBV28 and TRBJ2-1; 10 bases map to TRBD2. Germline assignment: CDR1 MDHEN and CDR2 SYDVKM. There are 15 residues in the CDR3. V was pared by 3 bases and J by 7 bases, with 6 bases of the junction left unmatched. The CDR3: CASSFLTSGLNEQFF. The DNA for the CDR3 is TGTGCCAGCAGTTTCTTGACTAGCGGGTTAAATGAGCAGTTCTTC. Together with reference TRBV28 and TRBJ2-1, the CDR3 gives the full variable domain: DVKVTQSSRYLVKRTGEKVFLECVQDMDHENMFWYRQDPGLGLRLIYFSYDVKMKEKGDIPEGYSVSREKKERFSLILESASTNQTSMYLCASSFLTSGLNEQFFGPGTRLTVL.

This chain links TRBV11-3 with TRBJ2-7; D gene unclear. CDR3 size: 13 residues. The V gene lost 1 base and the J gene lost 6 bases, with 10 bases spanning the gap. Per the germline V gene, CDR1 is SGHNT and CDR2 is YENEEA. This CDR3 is CASSLGGVGEQYF. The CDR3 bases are TGTGCCAGCAGCTTAGGTGGGGTGGGCGAGCAGTACTTC.

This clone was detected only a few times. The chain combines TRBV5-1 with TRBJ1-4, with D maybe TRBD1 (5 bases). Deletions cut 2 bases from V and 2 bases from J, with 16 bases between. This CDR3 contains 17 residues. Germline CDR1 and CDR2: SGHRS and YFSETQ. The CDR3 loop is CASSFLPGTSTNEKLFF. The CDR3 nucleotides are TGCGCCAGCAGCTTCCTCCCAGGGACTTCGACTAATGAAAAACTGTTTTTT.

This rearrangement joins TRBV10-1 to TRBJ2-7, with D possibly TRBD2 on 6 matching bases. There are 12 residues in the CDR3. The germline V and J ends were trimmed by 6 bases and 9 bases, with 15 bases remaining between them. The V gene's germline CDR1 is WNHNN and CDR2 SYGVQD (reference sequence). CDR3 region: CASSLTRGSQYF. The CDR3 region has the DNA TGCGCCAGCAGCCTGACTAGAGGATCGCAGTACTTC.

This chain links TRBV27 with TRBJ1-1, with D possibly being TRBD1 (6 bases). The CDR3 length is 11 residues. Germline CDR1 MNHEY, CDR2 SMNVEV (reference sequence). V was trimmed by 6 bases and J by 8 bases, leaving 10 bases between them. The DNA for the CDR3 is TGTGCCAGCAGCTTAGGACAGGAAGCTTTCTTT. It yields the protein CASSLGQEAFF.

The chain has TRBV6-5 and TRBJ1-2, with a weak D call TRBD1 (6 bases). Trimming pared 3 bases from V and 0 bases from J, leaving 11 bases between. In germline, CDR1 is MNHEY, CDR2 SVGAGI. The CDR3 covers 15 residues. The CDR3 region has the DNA TGTGCCAGCAGTTATAGGGGGACCCCTAACTATGGCTACACCTTC. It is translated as CASSYRGTPNYGYTF.

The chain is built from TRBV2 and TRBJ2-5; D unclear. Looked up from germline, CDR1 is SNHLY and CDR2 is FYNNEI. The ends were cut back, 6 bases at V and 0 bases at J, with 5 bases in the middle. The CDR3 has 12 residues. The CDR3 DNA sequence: TGTGCCAGCAGCTTGTACCAAGAGACCCAGTACTTC. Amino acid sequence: CASSLYQETQYF.

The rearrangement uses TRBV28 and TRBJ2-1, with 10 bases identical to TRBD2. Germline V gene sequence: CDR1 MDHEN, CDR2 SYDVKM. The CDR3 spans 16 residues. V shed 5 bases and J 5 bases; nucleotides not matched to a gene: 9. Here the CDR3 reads CASSALLAGANNEQFF. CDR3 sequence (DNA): TGTGCCAGCAGTGCCTTGCTAGCGGGAGCCAACAATGAGCAGTTCTTC. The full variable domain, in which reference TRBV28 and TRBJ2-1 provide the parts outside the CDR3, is DVKVTQSSRYLVKRTGEKVFLECVQDMDHENMFWYRQDPGLGLRLIYFSYDVKMKEKGDIPEGYSVSREKKERFSLILESASTNQTSMYLCASSALLAGANNEQFFGPGTRLTVL.

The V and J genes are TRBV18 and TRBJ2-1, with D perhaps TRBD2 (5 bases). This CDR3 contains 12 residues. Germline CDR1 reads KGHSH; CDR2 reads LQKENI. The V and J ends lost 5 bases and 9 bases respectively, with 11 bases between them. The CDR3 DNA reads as TGTGCCAGCTCATCCCTAGGGAGTGAGCAGTTCTTC. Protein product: CASSSLGSEQFF.

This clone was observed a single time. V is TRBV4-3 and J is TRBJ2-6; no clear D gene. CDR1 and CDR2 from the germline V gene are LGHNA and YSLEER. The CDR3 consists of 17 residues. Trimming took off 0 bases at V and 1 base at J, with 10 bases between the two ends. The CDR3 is CASSQDRRKSGANVLTF. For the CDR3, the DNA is TGCGCCAGCAGCCAAGATAGGCGGAAATCTGGGGCCAACGTCCTGACTTTC.

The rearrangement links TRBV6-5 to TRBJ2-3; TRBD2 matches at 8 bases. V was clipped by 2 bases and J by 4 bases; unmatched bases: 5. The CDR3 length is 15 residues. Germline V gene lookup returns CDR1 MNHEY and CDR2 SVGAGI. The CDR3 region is CASSYQAGVADTQYF. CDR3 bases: TGTGCCAGCAGTTACCAAGCGGGAGTGGCAGATACGCAGTATTTT.

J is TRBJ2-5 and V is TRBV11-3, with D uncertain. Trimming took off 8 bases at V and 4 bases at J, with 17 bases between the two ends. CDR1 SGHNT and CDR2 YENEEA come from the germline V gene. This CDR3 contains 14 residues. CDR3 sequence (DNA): TGTGCCAGCCAAGTGGCCTACCTAGTAGAGACCCAGTACTTC. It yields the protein CASQVAYLVETQYF.

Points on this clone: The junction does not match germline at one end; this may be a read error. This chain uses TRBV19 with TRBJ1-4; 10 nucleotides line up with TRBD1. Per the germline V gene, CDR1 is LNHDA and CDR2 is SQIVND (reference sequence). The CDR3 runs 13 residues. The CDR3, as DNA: TGTGCCGGTAGACAGGGGGCAACTGAAAAACTGTTTTTT. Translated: CAGRQGATEKLFF.